The rows below give T cell receptor beta chains drawn from one sample of a study of Graves' ophthalmopathy and Graves' hyperthyroidism. MiXCR was run by TCRdb on the multiplex PCR reads, yielding one entry per CDR3 protein. The sample contains roughly 480,000 distinct CDR3 sequences, approximately 15% of which appear only once. The sample consisted of blood. These TCRs come from a young woman with Graves' ophthalmopathy. Each CDR3 is given with its conserved first and last residue. D genes are given only for firm matches. The size field is filled for only some rows; it gives once, few, many or a size class.

D gene	V gene	clone size	CDR3 length	J gene	CDR3 DNA	CDR3 protein
NA	TRBV11-2	many	15	TRBJ2-5	TGTGCCAGCAGCTTAACGGCAGGAGGGCAAGAGACCCAGTACTTC	CASSLTAGGQETQYF
NA	TRBV4-3	NA	16	TRBJ1-5	TGCGCCAGCAGCCAAGATCATGAGGCGGGATATCAGCCCCAGCATTTT	CASSQDHEAGYQPQHF
NA	TRBV6-5	many	16	TRBJ2-4	TGTGCCAGCAGTTACCCTGTAACGCGAGCCAAAAACATTCAGTACTTC	CASSYPVTRAKNIQYF
NA	TRBV11-2	NA	16	TRBJ1-1	TGTGCCAGCAGCTTAGTAGGGTACAGGGCGAACACTGAAGCTTTCTTT	CASSLVGYRANTEAFF
NA	TRBV19	many	11	TRBJ1-1	TGTGCCAGTAGTATCCAGGGGTCAGCTTTCTTT	CASSIQGSAFF
TRBD1	TRBV28	many	15	TRBJ1-6	TGTGCCAGCAGTTCAACAGGGGGCGCAGATTCACCCCTCCACTTT	CASSSTGGADSPLHF
NA	TRBV28	many	13	TRBJ1-5	TGTGCCAGCAGTTCCGGGCTACATCAGCCCCAGCATTTT	CASSSGLHQPQHF
NA	TRBV4-1	many	17	TRBJ2-2	TGCGCCAGCAGCCAAGCTCGCTGGGACATATCCACCGGGGAGCTGTTTTTT	CASSQARWDISTGELFF
NA	TRBV6-5	many	13	TRBJ1-1	TGTGCCAGCAGTTACGGGGAAGAGACTGAAGCTTTCTTT	CASSYGEETEAFF
NA	TRBV6-1	few	15	TRBJ2-3	TGTGCCAGCAGCCTCGGGACAATGACCACAGATACGCAGTATTTT	CASSLGTMTTDTQYF
NA	TRBV11-2	NA	16	TRBJ1-3	TGTGCCAGCAGCTCGACAGACGTCGACTCTGGAAACACCATATATTTT	CASSSTDVDSGNTIYF
NA	TRBV15	many	15	TRBJ1-5	TGTGCCACCAGCAGAGATCGGGCGGGCCGTCAGCCCCAGCATTTT	CATSRDRAGRQPQHF
TRBD1	TRBV5-4	many	15	TRBJ1-6	TGTGCCAGCAGCCTACAACAGGGGGCATTGGAACCCCTCCACTTT	CASSLQQGALEPLHF
TRBD1	TRBV7-8	many	14	TRBJ1-2	TGTGCCAGCAGCTCGGGACAGGGGTCGGGGGGCTACACCTTC	CASSSGQGSGGYTF
NA	TRBV6-2/TRBV6-3	NA	16	TRBJ2-6	TGTGCCAGCAGTTACTCGGGGGCGTCTGGGGCCAACGTCCTGACTTTC	CASSYSGASGANVLTF
TRBD1	TRBV25-1	NA	15	TRBJ1-2	TGTGCCAGCAGTGAATCCCCGACAGGGCCCTATGGCTACACCTTC	CASSESPTGPYGYTF
NA	TRBV19	many	12	TRBJ1-2	TGTGCCAGTAGCAACCAAGTCCGGGGCTACACCTTC	CASSNQVRGYTF
NA	TRBV5-6	many	12	TRBJ1-1	TGTGCCAGCAGCTTGCGGGCAGTAGAAGCTTTCTTT	CASSLRAVEAFF
NA	TRBV6-1	many	15	TRBJ1-3	TGTGCCAGCAAGGGTCTTGCTGGAGCTGGAAACACCATATATTTT	CASKGLAGAGNTIYF
TRBD1	TRBV20-1	many	15	TRBJ2-2	TGCAGTGCTAGAGCACAGGGGGCCGCTGTCGGGGAGCTGTTTTTT	CSARAQGAAVGELFF